Listed here is a single T cell receptor (beta chain). The antigen remains unidentified. From germline, CDR1 is MNHEY and CDR2 SMNVEV (reference sequence). CDR3 size: 15 residues. Losses at the gene ends were 5 bases for V and 2 bases for J; bases not matched to a gene: 7. This PCR relied on a set of 60 Vbeta primers and 13 Jbeta primers. The assay was immunoSEQ multiplex PCR, and TCRdb's table has in-frame clones only and misses some. The profile shows some 190,000 clones, more than 75% of them singletons. These data come from a study of cytomegalovirus exposure and HLA in healthy donors. The study's findings and limits: There were several of the most significant clusters that appeared linked to common viral pathogens in a later analysis.

Sequenced material: PBMCs. This clonotype was obtained from a man younger than 40 in good health and CMV-seronegative. This chain uses TRBV27 with TRBJ1-2; TRBD1 aligns across 8 bases. CDR3 sequence: CASSPGTGRNYGYTF. CDR3 in DNA: TGTGCCAGCAGTCCGGGGACAGGTCGAAACTATGGCTACACCTTC.